This section outlines one T cell receptor (beta chain) sequence together with its context. The antigen is undetermined. The trim removed 4 bases at V and 1 base at J, leaving 10 bases unmatched. Looked up from germline, CDR1 is MGHRA and CDR2 is YSYEKL. The length of the CDR3 is 17 residues. Regarding time point: newly diagnosed GD, antithyroid drugs for less than 3 months. Scientists built the TCR library using RNA that was extracted from PBMCs. Assembly of TCR beta libraries relied on iRepertoire HTBI primers together with Arm-PCR of CDR3 regions. Using its own MiXCR run on the multiplex PCR reads, TCRdb lists one record per CDR3 protein. The profile shows over 300,000 distinct CDR3 sequences, less than 20% of them singletons. This sample was included in a study of regulatory T cells in long-lasting Graves disease. Study observations and caveats: Among samples with persistent disease, TRBV28, TRBJ1-2 and TRBJ2-5 were favored.

This sequence originates from a female donor with Graves disease. The sequencing used peripheral blood mononuclear cells (PBMCs), collected at new diagnosis, from a patient treated with antithyroid drugs. The rearrangement links TRBV4-1 to TRBJ1-5; 7 bases are a match to TRBD1. CDR3 bases: TGCGCCAGCAGCCTCTACTCCCCGGGACAGAGCAATCAGCCCCAGCATTTT. Translated, it gives CASSLYSPGQSNQPQHF.